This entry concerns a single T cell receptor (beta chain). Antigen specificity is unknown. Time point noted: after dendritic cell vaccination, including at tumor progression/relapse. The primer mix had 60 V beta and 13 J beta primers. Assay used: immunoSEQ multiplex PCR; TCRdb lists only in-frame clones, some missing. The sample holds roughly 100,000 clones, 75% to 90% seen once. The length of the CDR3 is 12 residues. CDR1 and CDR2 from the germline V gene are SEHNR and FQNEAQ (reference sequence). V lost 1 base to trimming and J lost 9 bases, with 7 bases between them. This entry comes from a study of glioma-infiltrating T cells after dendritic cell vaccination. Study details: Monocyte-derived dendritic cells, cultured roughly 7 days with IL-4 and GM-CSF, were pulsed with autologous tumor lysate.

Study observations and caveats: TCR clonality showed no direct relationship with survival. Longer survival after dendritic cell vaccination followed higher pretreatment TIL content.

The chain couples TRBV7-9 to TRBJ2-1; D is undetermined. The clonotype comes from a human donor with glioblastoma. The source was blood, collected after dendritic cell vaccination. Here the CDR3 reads CASSLVLSEQFF. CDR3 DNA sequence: TGTGCCAGCAGCTTAGTTTTATCTGAGCAGTTCTTC.